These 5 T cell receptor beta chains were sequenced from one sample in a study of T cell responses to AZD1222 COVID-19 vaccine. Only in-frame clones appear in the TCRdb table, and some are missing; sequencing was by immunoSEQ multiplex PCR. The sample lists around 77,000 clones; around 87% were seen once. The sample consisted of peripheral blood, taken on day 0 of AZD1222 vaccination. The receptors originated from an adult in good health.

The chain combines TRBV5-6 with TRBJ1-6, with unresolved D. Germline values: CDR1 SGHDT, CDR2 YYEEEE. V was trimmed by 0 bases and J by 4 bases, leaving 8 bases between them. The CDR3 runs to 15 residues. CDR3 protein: CASSLGSPYNSPLHF. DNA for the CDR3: TGTGCCAGCAGCTTGGGCAGCCCTTATAATTCACCCCTCCACTTT.

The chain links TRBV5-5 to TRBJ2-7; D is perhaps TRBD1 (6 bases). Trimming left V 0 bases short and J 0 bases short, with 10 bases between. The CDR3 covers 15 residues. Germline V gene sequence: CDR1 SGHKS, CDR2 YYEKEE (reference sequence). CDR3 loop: CASSLAPGDSYEQYF. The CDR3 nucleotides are TGTGCCAGCAGCTTGGCCCCAGGGGACTCCTACGAGCAGTACTTC.

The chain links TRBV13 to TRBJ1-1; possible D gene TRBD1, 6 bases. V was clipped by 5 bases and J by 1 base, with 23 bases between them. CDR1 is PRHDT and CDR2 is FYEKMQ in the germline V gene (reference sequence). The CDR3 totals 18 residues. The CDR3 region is CASSPEPASRGGNTEAFF. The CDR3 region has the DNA TGTGCCAGCAGCCCAGAGCCAGCTTCCAGGGGCGGGAACACTGAAGCTTTCTTT.

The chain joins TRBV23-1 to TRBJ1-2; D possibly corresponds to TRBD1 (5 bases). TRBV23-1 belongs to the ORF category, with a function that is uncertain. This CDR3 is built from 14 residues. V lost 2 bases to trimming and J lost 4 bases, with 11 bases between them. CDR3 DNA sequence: TGCGCCAGCAGTCAAGACGGACAATCCTATGGCTACACCTTC. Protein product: CASSQDGQSYGYTF.

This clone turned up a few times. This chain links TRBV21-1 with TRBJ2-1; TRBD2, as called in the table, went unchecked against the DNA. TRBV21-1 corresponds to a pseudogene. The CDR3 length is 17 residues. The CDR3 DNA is TGTGCCAGCAGCAAAAGGGCGGGAGGCAGCTCCTACAATGAGCAGTTCTTC. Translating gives CASSKRAGGSSYNEQFF.